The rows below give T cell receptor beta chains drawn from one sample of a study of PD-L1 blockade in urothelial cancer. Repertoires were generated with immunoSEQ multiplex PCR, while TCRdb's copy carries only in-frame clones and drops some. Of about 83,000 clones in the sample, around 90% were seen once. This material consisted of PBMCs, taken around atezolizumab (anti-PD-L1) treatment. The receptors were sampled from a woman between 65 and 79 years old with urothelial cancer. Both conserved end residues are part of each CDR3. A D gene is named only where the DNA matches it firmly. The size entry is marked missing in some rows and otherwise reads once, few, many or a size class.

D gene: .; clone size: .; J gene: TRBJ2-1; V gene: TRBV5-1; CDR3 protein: CASSFDTGPPYNEQFF; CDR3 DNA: TGCGCCAGCAGCTTTGATACAGGGCCCCCTTACAATGAGCAGTTCTTC
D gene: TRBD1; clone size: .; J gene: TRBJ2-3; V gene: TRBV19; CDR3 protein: CASSIWTGEADTQYF; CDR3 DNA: TGTGCCAGTAGTATTTGGACAGGGGAGGCAGATACGCAGTATTTT
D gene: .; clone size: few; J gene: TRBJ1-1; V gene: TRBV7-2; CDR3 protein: CASSPPRLNTEAFF; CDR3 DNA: TGTGCCAGCAGCCCCCCACGGTTGAACACTGAAGCTTTCTTT
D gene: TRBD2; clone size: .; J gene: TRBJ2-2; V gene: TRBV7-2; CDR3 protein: CASSFSGANTGELFF; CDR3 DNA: TGTGCCAGCAGCTTTAGCGGGGCTAACACCGGGGAGCTGTTTTTT
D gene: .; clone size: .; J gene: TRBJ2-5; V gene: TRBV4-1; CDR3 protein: CASSQDDQDQETQYF; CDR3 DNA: TGCGCCAGCAGCCAAGATGATCAGGATCAAGAGACCCAGTACTTC
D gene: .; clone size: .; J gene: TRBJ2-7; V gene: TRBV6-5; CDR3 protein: CASSYEGGGSVYEQYF; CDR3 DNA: TGTGCCAGCAGTTACGAGGGCGGCGGATCGGTCTACGAGCAGTACTTC
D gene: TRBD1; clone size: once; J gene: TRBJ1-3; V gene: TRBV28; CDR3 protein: CASSSTGIGNTIYF; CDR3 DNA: TGTGCCAGCAGTTCGACAGGGATCGGAAACACCATATATTTT
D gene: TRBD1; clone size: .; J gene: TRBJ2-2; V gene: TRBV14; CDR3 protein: CASSQGQGANTGELFF; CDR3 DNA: TGTGCCAGCAGCCAGGGACAGGGGGCGAACACCGGGGAGCTGTTTTTT
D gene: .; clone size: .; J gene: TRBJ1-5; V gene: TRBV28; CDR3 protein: CASSLFQGNQPQHF; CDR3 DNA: TGTGCCAGCAGTTTATTTCAGGGTAATCAGCCCCAGCATTTT
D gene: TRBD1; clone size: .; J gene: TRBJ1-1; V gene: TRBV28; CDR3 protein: CASSLTGDTEAFF; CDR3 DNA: TGTGCCAGCAGTCTTACAGGGGACACTGAAGCTTTCTTT
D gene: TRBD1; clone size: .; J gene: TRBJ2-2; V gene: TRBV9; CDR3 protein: CASSVGRGTGTNTGELFF; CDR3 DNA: TGTGCCAGCAGCGTAGGGAGGGGGACAGGGACGAACACCGGGGAGCTGTTTTTT
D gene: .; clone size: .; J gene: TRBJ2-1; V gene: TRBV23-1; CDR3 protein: CASSRRRMVGQFF; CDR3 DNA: TGCGCCAGCAGTCGCCGCAGGATGGTTGGGCAGTTCTTC
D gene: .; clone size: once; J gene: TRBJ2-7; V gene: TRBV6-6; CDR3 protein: CASRVADSYEQYF; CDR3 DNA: TGTGCCAGCAGAGTAGCGGATTCCTACGAGCAGTACTTC
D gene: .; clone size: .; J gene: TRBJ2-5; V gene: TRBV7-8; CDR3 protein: CASSLVAGSQETQYF; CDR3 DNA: TGTGCCAGCAGCTTAGTTGCGGGAAGCCAGGAGACCCAGTACTTC
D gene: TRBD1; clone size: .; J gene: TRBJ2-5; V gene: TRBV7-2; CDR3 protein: CASSFRTGSVNQGAQYF; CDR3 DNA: TGTGCCAGCAGCTTCCGGACAGGGTCTGTTAATCAAGGGGCCCAGTACTTC
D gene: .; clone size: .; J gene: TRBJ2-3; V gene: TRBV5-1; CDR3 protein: CASSGGRDSGTDTQYF; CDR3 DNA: TGCGCCAGCAGCGGCGGGCGGGACAGCGGCACAGATACGCAGTATTTT
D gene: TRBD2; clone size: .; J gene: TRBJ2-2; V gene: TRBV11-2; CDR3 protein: CASSSPSGGGTGELFF; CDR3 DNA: TGTGCCAGCAGCTCACCCAGCGGGGGCGGGACCGGGGAGCTGTTTTTT
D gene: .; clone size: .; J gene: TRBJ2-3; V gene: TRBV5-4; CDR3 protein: CASSLDPTGTDTQYF; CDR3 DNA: TGTGCCAGCAGCTTGGATCCAACGGGCACAGATACGCAGTATTTT